This T cell receptor beta chain was obtained from a study of T cells in Graves' hyperthyroidism and ophthalmopathy. Trimming pared 6 bases from V and 2 bases from J, leaving 17 bases between. This CDR3 has 16 amino acids. The investigators amplified TCR beta CDR3 regions from RNA transcripts. In the first-round RT-PCR of the TCR CDR3, the HTBI primer set was used. In TCRdb, the multiplex PCR reads were re-called with MiXCR into one record per CDR3 protein. Of hundreds of thousands of distinct CDR3 sequences in the sample, about 35% are singletons; the top ten hold less than 35%. This receptor was obtained from a woman between 40 and 50 years old with Graves' hyperthyroidism. Sequencing was performed on blood. The chain recombines TRBV12-3 or TRBV12-4 with TRBJ1-5; D possibly corresponds to TRBD1 (6 bases). The CDR3 loop reads CASSRPPAGGNQPQHF. Written as DNA, the CDR3 is TGTGCCAGCAGCCGACCTCCGGCAGGGGGCAATCAGCCCCAGCATTTT.